This T cell receptor beta chain was sequenced during a study of molecular identifiers for immune sequencing clone quantification. In germline, CDR1 is MNHNY, CDR2 SVGAGI (reference sequence). The V and J ends lost 11 bases and 1 base respectively, with 23 bases between them. This CDR3 spans 16 amino acids. Concerning this clonotype: This is likely a read error, given that the CDR3 carries no conserved phenylalanine or tryptophan at its end.

TCRdb re-called the PCR reads through MiXCR, storing one row per CDR3 protein. The sample shows about half a million distinct CDR3 sequences, around 23% of them seen only once. The material sequenced was naive CD8+ T cells from blood, with Jurkat cell RNA spiked in. Subset noted: FACS-sorted CD8+CD4-CCR7+CD45RA+ naive T cells. This TCR derives from a human donor in good health. Some libraries in this study had Jurkat cell RNA spiked in. The rearrangement uses TRBV6-6 and TRBJ1-1; no firm D call. As DNA, the CDR3 is TGTGCCGCTTCGGAAACGGGGATTCGGACGAACACTGAAGCTTTCCTT. Residues: CAASETGIRTNTEAFL.